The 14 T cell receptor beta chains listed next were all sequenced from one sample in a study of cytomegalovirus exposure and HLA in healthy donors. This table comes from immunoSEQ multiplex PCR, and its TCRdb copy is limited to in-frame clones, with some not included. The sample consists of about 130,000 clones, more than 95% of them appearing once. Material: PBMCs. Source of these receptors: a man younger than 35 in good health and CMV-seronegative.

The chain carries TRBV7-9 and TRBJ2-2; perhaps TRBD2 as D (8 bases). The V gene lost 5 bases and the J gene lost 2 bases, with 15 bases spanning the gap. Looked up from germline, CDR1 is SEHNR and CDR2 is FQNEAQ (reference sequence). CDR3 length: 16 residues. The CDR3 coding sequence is TGTGCCAGCAGCCCCGGGAGGGGGCTCAACACCGGGGAGCTGTTTTTT. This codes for CASSPGRGLNTGELFF.

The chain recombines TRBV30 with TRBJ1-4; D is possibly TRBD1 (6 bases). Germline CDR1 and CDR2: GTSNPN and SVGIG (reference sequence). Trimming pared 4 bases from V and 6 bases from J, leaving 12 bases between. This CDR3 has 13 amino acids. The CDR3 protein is CAWKGDGHEKLFF. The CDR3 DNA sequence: TGTGCCTGGAAGGGGGACGGTCATGAAAAACTGTTTTTT.

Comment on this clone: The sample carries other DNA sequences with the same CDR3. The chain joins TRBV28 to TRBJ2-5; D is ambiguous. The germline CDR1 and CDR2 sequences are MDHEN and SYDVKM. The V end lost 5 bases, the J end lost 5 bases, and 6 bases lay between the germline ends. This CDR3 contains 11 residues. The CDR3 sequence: CASSPRETQYF. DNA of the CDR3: TGTGCCAGCAGTCCGAGGGAGACCCAGTACTTC.

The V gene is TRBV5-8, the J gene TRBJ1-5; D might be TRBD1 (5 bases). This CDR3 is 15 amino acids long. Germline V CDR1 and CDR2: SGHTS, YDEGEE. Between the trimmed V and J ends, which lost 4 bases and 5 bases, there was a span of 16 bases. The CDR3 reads CASSAPPGLHQPQHF. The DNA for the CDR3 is TGTGCCAGCAGCGCCCCTCCGGGACTCCATCAGCCCCAGCATTTT.

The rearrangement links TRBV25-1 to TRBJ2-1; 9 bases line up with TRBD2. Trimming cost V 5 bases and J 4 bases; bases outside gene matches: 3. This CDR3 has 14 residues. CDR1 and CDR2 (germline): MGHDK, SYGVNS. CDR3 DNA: TGTGCCAGCAGTAGCCTAGCGGGATACAATGAGCAGTTCTTC. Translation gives CASSSLAGYNEQFF.

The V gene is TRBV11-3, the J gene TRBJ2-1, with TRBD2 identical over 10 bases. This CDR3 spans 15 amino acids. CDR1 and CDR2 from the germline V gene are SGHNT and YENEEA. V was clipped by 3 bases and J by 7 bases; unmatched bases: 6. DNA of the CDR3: TGTGCCAGCAGCTTGCTAGCGGGAGAGATGAATGAGCAGTTCTTC. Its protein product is CASSLLAGEMNEQFF.

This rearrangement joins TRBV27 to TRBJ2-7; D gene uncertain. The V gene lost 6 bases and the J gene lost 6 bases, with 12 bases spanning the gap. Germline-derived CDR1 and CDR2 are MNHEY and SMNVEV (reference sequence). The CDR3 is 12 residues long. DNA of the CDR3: TGTGCCAGCAGGTCCCCCTGGGCCGAGCAGTACTTC. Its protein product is CASRSPWAEQYF.

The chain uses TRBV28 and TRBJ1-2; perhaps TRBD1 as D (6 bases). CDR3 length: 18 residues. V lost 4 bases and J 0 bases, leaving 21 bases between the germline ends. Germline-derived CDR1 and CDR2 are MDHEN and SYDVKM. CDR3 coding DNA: TGTGCCAGCAGTTCACCGGGACAAAGGGTCAGTCCTAACTATGGCTACACCTTC. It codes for CASSSPGQRVSPNYGYTF.

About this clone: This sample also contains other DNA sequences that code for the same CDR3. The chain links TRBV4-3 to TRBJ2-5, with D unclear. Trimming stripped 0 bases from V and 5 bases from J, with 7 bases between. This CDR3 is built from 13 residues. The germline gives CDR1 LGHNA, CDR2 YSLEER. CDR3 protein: CASSQDLRETQYF. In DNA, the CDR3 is TGCGCCAGCAGCCAAGATCTTCGTGAGACCCAGTACTTC.

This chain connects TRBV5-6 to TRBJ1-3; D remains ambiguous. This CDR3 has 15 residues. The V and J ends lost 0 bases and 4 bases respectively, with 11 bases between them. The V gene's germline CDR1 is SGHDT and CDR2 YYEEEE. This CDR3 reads CASSLGAWEGNTIYF. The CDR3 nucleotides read TGTGCCAGCAGCTTGGGTGCCTGGGAGGGAAACACCATATATTTT.

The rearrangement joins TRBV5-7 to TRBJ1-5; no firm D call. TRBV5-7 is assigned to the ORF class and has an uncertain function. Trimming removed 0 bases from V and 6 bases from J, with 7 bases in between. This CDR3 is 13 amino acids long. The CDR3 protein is CASSLGSGQPQHF. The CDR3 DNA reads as TGTGCCAGCAGCTTGGGTTCGGGTCAGCCCCAGCATTTT.

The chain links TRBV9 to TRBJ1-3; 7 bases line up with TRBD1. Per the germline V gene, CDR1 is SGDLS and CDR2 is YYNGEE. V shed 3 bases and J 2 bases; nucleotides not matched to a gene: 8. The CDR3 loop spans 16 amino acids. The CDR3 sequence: CASSASQGVTGNTIYF. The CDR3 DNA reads TGTGCCAGCAGCGCCTCCCAGGGGGTCACTGGAAACACCATATATTTT. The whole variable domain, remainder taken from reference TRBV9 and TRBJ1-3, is DSGVTQTPKHLITATGQRVTLRCSPRSGDLSVYWYQQSLDQGLQFLIQYYNGEERAKGNILERFSAQQFPDLHSELNLSSLELGDSALYFCASSASQGVTGNTIYFGEGSWLTVV.

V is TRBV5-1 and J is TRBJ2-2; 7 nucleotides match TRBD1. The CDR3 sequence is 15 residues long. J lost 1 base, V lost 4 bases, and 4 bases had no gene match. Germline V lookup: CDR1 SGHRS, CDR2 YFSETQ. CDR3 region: CASSQGQVNTGELFF. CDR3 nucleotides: TGCGCCAGCAGCCAAGGACAGGTGAACACCGGGGAGCTGTTTTTT.

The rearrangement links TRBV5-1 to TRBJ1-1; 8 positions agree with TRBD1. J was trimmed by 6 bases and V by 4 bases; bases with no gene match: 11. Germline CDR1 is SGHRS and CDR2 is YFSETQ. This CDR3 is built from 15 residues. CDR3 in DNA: TGCGCCAGCAGCCCGAGTCCAGGGGGCATATCTGAAGCTTTCTTT. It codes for CASSPSPGGISEAFF.